This T cell receptor beta chain emerged from a study of cytomegalovirus exposure and HLA in healthy donors. General study points: Both high specificity and high sensitivity reportedly marked the classifier's diagnosis of cytomegalovirus status. Usually a TCR sequence was rare, but some public TCRs were found in many donors.

From the roughly 110-subject validation cohort, which was separate from the roughly 690-subject first cohort, the donors were drawn. Germline lookup yields CDR1 MNHEY and CDR2 SMNVEV (reference sequence). The CDR3 totals 15 residues. V was cut by 3 bases and J by 1 base, with 12 bases left in between. Sequencing was performed with immunoSEQ multiplex PCR; in TCRdb, only in-frame clones are kept and a portion is missing. The data hold about 220,000 clones, with around 87% observed a single time. This clone occurred once. The antigen remains undetermined. Input material: PBMCs. This chain uses TRBV27 with TRBJ2-5, with a tentative D call TRBD2 (6 bases). The receptor was isolated from a man aged 18 to 30 in good health and CMV-seronegative. CDR3: CASSFVGSVQETQYF. The CDR3, as DNA: TGTGCCAGCAGTTTCGTCGGGAGTGTCCAAGAGACCCAGTACTTC.